What follows describes a single TCR beta chain. Its antigen remains unidentified. The data are from a study of T-cell memory formation after mild COVID-19. Study results and caveats: Later expanders leaned CD4+, whereas clones that contracted between day 15 and 85 were balanced CD4/CD8. Some SARS-CoV-2-responding clones were already detected in memory before infection.

The CDR3 contains 13 residues. V was clipped by 5 bases and J by 5 bases, with 12 bases between them. Each CDR3 protein is one row after TCRdb ran MiXCR on the 5' RACE reads. The sample comprises under 110,000 distinct CDR3 sequences, around an eighth of which are singletons, and around 25% rests with the top ten. The clonotype was recovered from an adult woman who had mild COVID-19 (a few samples of this study predate the infection). Cell type and time point are not known. What was sequenced was PBMCs or a T cell subset sorted from them (not recorded which). J is TRBJ1-1 and V is TRBV12-3 or TRBV12-4; perhaps TRBD1 as D (6 bases). For the CDR3, the DNA is TGTGCCAGCAGTGAGGGGGTTTGGACTGAAGCTTTCTTT. Translation gives CASSEGVWTEAFF.